Listed below are T cell receptor beta chains from one sample, sequenced in a study of T cells after yellow fever vaccination. TCRdb itself ran the 5' RACE reads through MiXCR, one entry per CDR3 protein. Of roughly 180,000 distinct CDR3 sequences listed, approximately 6.2% are singletons. The sample consisted of CD4+ T cells sorted from PBMCs, taken on the day of the first yellow fever vaccination. The receptor source for this set is a man younger than 35 who received the YFV17D yellow fever vaccine. The CDR3 runs from the conserved cysteine through the conserved F or W. The D gene is left open where the match is weak. Some rows have no size entry. The others give once, few or many, or a class for an expanded clone.

>many|TRBJ2-6|TRBD1|TRBV20-1
CSARSRQGLYSGANVLTF
TGCAGTGCTAGATCTAGACAGGGCTTATACTCTGGGGCCAACGTCCTGACTTTC
>many|TRBJ1-2|-|TRBV7-9
CASSLTGMDYGYTF
TGTGCCAGCAGCTTAACAGGGATGGACTATGGCTACACCTTC
>few|TRBJ1-5|TRBD1|TRBV5-6
CASSLQGAENQPQHF
TGTGCCAGCAGCCTTCAGGGGGCAGAGAATCAGCCCCAGCATTTT
>few|TRBJ1-5|TRBD1|TRBV5-5
CASSWGQGNQPQHF
TGTGCCAGCAGCTGGGGACAGGGAAATCAGCCCCAGCATTTT
>few|TRBJ1-4|-|TRBV4-1
CASSQAGDEKLFF
TGCGCCAGCAGCCAAGCCGGGGACGAAAAACTGTTTTTT
>many|TRBJ2-1|TRBD2|TRBV12-3/TRBV12-4
CASSLSLGGEQFF
TGTGCCAGCAGTTTATCTCTGGGGGGGGAGCAGTTCTTC
>-|TRBJ1-6|TRBD1|TRBV5-1
CASSLDQGANSPLHF
TGCGCCAGCAGCTTGGATCAGGGGGCGAATTCACCCCTCCACTTT
>-|TRBJ2-1|-|TRBV12-3/TRBV12-4
CASSYSGSSYNEQFF
TGTGCCAGCAGTTACTCGGGGAGCTCCTACAATGAGCAGTTCTTC
>many|TRBJ1-1|TRBD1|TRBV28
CASSAGRGREAFF
TGTGCCAGCAGTGCGGGTAGGGGGCGTGAAGCTTTCTTT
>few|TRBJ2-2|TRBD2|TRBV7-2
CASRRTRDTGELFF
TGTGCCAGCAGACGGACTAGGGACACCGGGGAGCTGTTTTTT
>few|TRBJ1-4|-|TRBV5-4
CASSLSLRGHEKLFF
TGTGCCAGCAGCTTGTCTCTGAGAGGGCATGAAAAACTGTTTTTT
>-|TRBJ2-5|TRBD1|TRBV5-1
CASSWQGGPQETQYF
TGCGCCAGCAGCTGGCAAGGGGGCCCCCAAGAGACCCAGTACTTC
>-|TRBJ1-6|-|TRBV27
CASRPRGRGLSSYNSPLHF
TGTGCCAGCAGACCCCGAGGTCGGGGGTTAAGCTCCTATAATTCACCCCTCCACTTT
>-|TRBJ2-7|-|TRBV19
CASSRTATTYEQYF
TGTGCCAGTAGTAGGACTGCTACCACCTACGAGCAGTACTTC
>many|TRBJ2-7|-|TRBV10-2
CASSESEGEQYF
TGCGCCAGCAGTGAGTCGGAAGGCGAGCAGTACTTC
>many|TRBJ2-7|TRBD1|TRBV5-1
CASSQDRDRYEQYF
TGCGCCAGCAGTCAGGACCGGGACAGATACGAGCAGTACTTC
>-|TRBJ2-1|-|TRBV7-2
CASSLWYNEQFF
TGTGCCAGCAGCCTATGGTACAATGAGCAGTTCTTC
>few|TRBJ2-3|TRBD1|TRBV5-1
CASSRTGKEDTQYF
TGCGCCAGCAGCCGGACAGGGAAAGAAGATACGCAGTATTTT
>many|TRBJ1-2|-|TRBV5-5
CASSPEQGYGYTF
TGTGCCAGCAGCCCCGAACAGGGCTATGGCTACACCTTC
>many|TRBJ2-4|TRBD1|TRBV12-3/TRBV12-4
CASSSGQGLAKNIQYF
TGTGCCAGCAGTTCGGGACAGGGACTAGCCAAAAACATTCAGTACTTC
>-|TRBJ2-5|-|TRBV4-3
CASSQDVAGPTQYF
TGCGCCAGCAGCCAAGATGTGGCAGGGCCAACACAGTACTTC
>-|TRBJ2-7|-|TRBV6-5
CASSYTRTDAYEQYF
TGTGCCAGCAGTTACACCAGGACGGACGCCTACGAGCAGTACTTC
>many|TRBJ2-5|-|TRBV20-1
CSAVLLTAVGTQYF
TGCAGTGCCGTCCTCCTGACAGCGGTAGGGACCCAGTACTTC
>many|TRBJ2-1|-|TRBV5-1
CASSPGGHDEQFF
TGCGCCAGCAGCCCGGGGGGCCATGATGAGCAGTTCTTC
>-|TRBJ1-4|-|TRBV7-8
CASSAGTATNEKLFF
TGTGCCAGCAGCGCCGGGACGGCAACTAATGAAAAACTGTTTTTT
>few|TRBJ1-2|-|TRBV24-1
CATSDQGDGYTF
TGTGCCACCAGTGATCAAGGGGATGGCTACACCTTC
>-|TRBJ1-1|-|TRBV5-1
CASSPQGMKTEAFF
TGCGCCAGCAGCCCACAGGGTATGAAGACTGAAGCTTTCTTT
>-|TRBJ2-3|-|TRBV7-9
CASSLDWPDPNSDTQYF
TGTGCCAGCAGCTTAGATTGGCCCGATCCTAATTCGGATACGCAGTATTTT
>-|TRBJ2-3|-|TRBV12-3/TRBV12-4
CASRVQGSNTQYF
TGTGCCAGCAGAGTCCAGGGGTCGAATACGCAGTATTTT
>many|TRBJ1-2|-|TRBV29-1
CSILRDQDYGYTF
TGCAGCATCCTCCGGGACCAAGACTATGGCTACACCTTC
>few|TRBJ1-1|-|TRBV24-1
CATRGTEAFF
TGTGCCACCAGAGGGACTGAAGCTTTCTTT
>few|TRBJ2-7|TRBD1|TRBV7-2
CASSLGVGGLPLYEQYF
TGTGCCAGCAGCTTAGGGGTAGGGGGCCTGCCCCTCTACGAGCAGTACTTC
>many|TRBJ2-2|-|TRBV6-1
CASRKGDDTGELFF
TGTGCCAGCAGAAAGGGGGATGACACCGGGGAGCTGTTTTTT
>few|TRBJ2-6|-|TRBV4-1
CASSPTGTISGANVLTF
TGCGCCAGCAGCCCCACCGGGACAATCTCTGGGGCCAACGTCCTGACTTTC
>many|TRBJ1-2|-|TRBV9
CASSAAANYGYTF
TGTGCCAGCAGCGCAGCAGCTAACTATGGCTACACCTTC
>many|TRBJ2-3|TRBD2|TRBV7-2
CASRRRGGAADTQYF
TGTGCCAGCAGGCGGAGGGGAGGGGCCGCAGATACGCAGTATTTT
>few|TRBJ1-1|-|TRBV7-3
CASSSGLTGLRTEAFF
TGTGCCAGCAGCTCAGGCTTGACCGGGTTGAGGACTGAAGCTTTCTTT
>few|TRBJ2-1|-|TRBV11-2
CASTGLAVSYNEQFF
TGTGCCAGCACGGGCTTGGCAGTCTCCTACAATGAGCAGTTCTTC
>many|TRBJ1-2|-|TRBV7-2
CASRDFYGYTF
TGTGCCAGCAGGGACTTCTATGGCTACACCTTC
>few|TRBJ2-3|TRBD1|TRBV7-2
CASSFPPGQRIADTQYF
TGTGCCAGCAGCTTTCCGCCGGGACAGAGGATTGCAGATACGCAGTATTTT
>few|TRBJ1-5|TRBD1|TRBV7-9
CASSRDRGNSNQPQHF
TGTGCCAGCAGCCGCGACAGGGGAAATAGCAATCAGCCCCAGCATTTT
>many|TRBJ2-1|-|TRBV9
CASSAYQGPSYNEQFF
TGTGCCAGCAGCGCCTATCAGGGCCCTTCCTACAATGAGCAGTTCTTC
>many|TRBJ2-3|TRBD2|TRBV7-2
CASSQRGGMRTDTQYF
TGTGCCAGCAGCCAACGGGGGGGGATGAGAACAGATACGCAGTATTTT
>many|TRBJ1-5|-|TRBV20-1
CSANPGGGKKLGNQPQHF
TGCAGTGCTAATCCCGGAGGGGGGAAGAAACTAGGAAATCAGCCCCAGCATTTT
>-|TRBJ1-1|-|TRBV5-1
CASSSWSLGSTEAFF
TGCGCCAGCAGCTCCTGGTCCTTGGGCTCCACTGAAGCTTTCTTT
>few|TRBJ2-5|-|TRBV11-2
CASSLRAETQYF
TGTGCCAGCAGCTTACGCGCGGAGACCCAGTACTTC
>few|TRBJ1-2|TRBD1|TRBV7-9
CASSPFTGATLGYTF
TGTGCCAGCAGCCCCTTTACAGGGGCGACCCTTGGCTACACCTTC
>many|TRBJ2-4|TRBD1|TRBV7-2
CASTTRDRGTAKNIQYF
TGTGCCAGCACAACCCGGGACAGGGGTACCGCCAAAAACATTCAGTACTTC